The clone carrying this T cell receptor beta chain was counted only a few times. Its specificity is unknown. The germline gene is not matched at one end of the junction; a read error may be the cause. This specimen comes from a study of post-analysis software for immune sequencing data. Study in general: In terms of disease course, relapsing-remitting, secondary progressive and progressive-relapsing multiple sclerosis were included.

cDNA libraries of TCR beta carried unique molecular identifiers. Input of about 0.95 to 10 million T cells yielded approximately 500,000 cDNA molecules. TCRdb re-derived calls from the PCR reads in MiXCR, one entry per CDR3 protein. The table shows hundreds of thousands of distinct CDR3 sequences, with roughly 47% occurring only once. General study findings and limits: Those samples that were prepared in the same batch co-clustered strongly by F measure. Those with multiple sclerosis, the patient group, showed significantly lower normalized Chao1 diversity than controls.

The sequencing input was blood. The TCR sequence derives from a girl between 5 and 17 years old with multiple sclerosis.

The DNA of the CDR3 is TGTGCCAGCAGAACGGACAGGGGGAAAACAGATGCGCAGTATTTT. The encoded protein is CASRTDRGKTDAQYF. The V gene is TRBV12-3 or TRBV12-4, the J gene TRBJ2-3, with 10 nucleotides matching TRBD1. The CDR3 consists of 15 residues.